The 25 T cell receptor beta chains reported below all come from one sample, sequenced in a study of blood T cell repertoires in COVID-19. The data were produced by immunoSEQ multiplex PCR, yet TCRdb's version contains in-frame clones alone and is incomplete. The sample has around 150,000 clones, 87% seen once; the top ten hold around 4.5%. Material: peripheral blood. All receptors come from a woman between 40 and 55 years old with acute or convalescent COVID-19.

This clone was seen just once. CDR3 sequence (DNA): TGTGCCAGCAGTGCGGACAGGGCTGGCTACGAGCAGTACTTC. It translates to CASSADRAGYEQYF. The rearrangement links TRBV2 to TRBJ2-7, with TRBD1 identical over 8 bases. There are 14 residues in the CDR3. Germline trimming cut 4 bases from V and 3 bases from J; bases unmatched to any gene: 5. Germline loops: CDR1 SNHLY, CDR2 FYNNEI.

The chain joins TRBV7-3 to TRBJ2-3; 7 positions agree with TRBD1. The CDR3 loop spans 12 amino acids. V lost 3 bases, J lost 6 bases, and 0 bases stayed unmatched. Germline V gene data show CDR1 as SGHTA and CDR2 as FQGTGA. The CDR3 is CASSLTGDTQYF. CDR3 in DNA: TGTGCCAGCAGCTTGACAGGGGATACGCAGTATTTT.

The rearrangement uses TRBV15 and TRBJ2-7; TRBD2 agrees at 15 bases. The CDR3 is 15 residues long. V was clipped by 3 bases and J by 5 bases; unmatched bases: 2. Germline loops: CDR1 LNHNV, CDR2 YYDKDF (reference sequence). Written as DNA, the CDR3 is TGTGCCACCAGCAGGGGGACTAGCGGGAGGAACGAGCAGTACTTC. Its protein is CATSRGTSGRNEQYF.

V and J are TRBV10-3 and TRBJ1-5, with 9 bases lining up with TRBD1. The CDR3 loop spans 15 amino acids. The germline V gene encodes CDR1 ENHRY and CDR2 SYGVKD. V trimming: 10 bases; J trimming: 2 bases; junction bases outside the gene matches: 9. The CDR3 DNA sequence: TGTGCCACCGGGACTAGGACAGGGGGCAATCAGCCCCAGCATTTT. As protein: CATGTRTGGNQPQHF.

V and J are TRBV21-1 and TRBJ2-7; whether TRBD2, the table's D call, matches the DNA was not checked. TRBV21-1 is noted as a pseudogene. The CDR3 consists of 18 residues. CDR3 sequence reads: CASSKGLASGRRDYEQYF. The CDR3 DNA sequence: TGTGCCAGCAGCAAAGGACTAGCGTCCGGGAGAAGAGACTACGAGCAGTACTTC.

The genes are TRBV7-9 and TRBJ2-1, with D possibly TRBD2 on 7 matching bases. This CDR3 has 19 amino acids. Germline V gene sequence: CDR1 SEHNR, CDR2 FQNEAQ (reference sequence). V dropped 4 bases and J dropped 4 bases, with 26 bases sitting between them. CDR3 sequence reads: CASSSGELALPWVYNEQFF. In DNA form, the CDR3 reads TGTGCCAGCAGCTCAGGGGAACTAGCGCTACCTTGGGTTTACAATGAGCAGTTCTTC.

V and J are TRBV19 and TRBJ2-3, with D uncertain. Germline V CDR1 and CDR2: LNHDA, SQIVND (reference sequence). The CDR3 spans 16 residues. Trimming took 0 bases from V and 3 from J, leaving 13 bases between them. In DNA, the CDR3 is TGTGCCAGTAGTATAGATCTGACGGGTGGGACAGATACGCAGTATTTT. Its translation is CASSIDLTGGTDTQYF.

The chain is built from TRBV6-5 and TRBJ1-4, with D possibly matching TRBD1 (6 bases). CDR3 size: 14 residues. V was trimmed by 5 bases and J by 8 bases, leaving 15 bases between them. CDR1 and CDR2 from the germline V gene are MNHEY and SVGAGI. The CDR3 DNA reads TGTGCCAGCAGTAGACAGGCTCCTTACGAAAAACTGTTTTTT. As protein: CASSRQAPYEKLFF.

The J gene is TRBJ1-5, the V gene TRBV27; D is uncertain. V was shortened by 3 bases and J by 5 bases, with 8 bases between the two germline ends. The CDR3 consists of 13 residues. Germline-derived CDR1 and CDR2 are MNHEY and SMNVEV (reference sequence). This CDR3 is CASSLTGYQPQHF. The CDR3 DNA follows: TGTGCCAGCAGTTTGACGGGTTATCAGCCCCAGCATTTT.

Worth noting for this clone: The junction and the germline gene differ at one end; a read error may be behind it. The chain combines TRBV12-5 with TRBJ1-5, with 10 positions matching TRBD1. This CDR3 spans 16 amino acids. The germline gives CDR1 LGHNT, CDR2 FRNRAP. DNA for the CDR3: TGTGCTAGTGGTTTATCCCAGACAGGGGGCAACCAGCCCCAGCATTTT. It translates to CASGLSQTGGNQPQHF.

This clone was seen a single time. The chain links TRBV11-1 to TRBJ2-7; D is perhaps TRBD1 (6 bases). This CDR3 has 13 amino acids. V was cut by 5 bases and J by 3 bases, with 11 bases left in between. CDR1 is SGHAT, CDR2 FQDESV, per germline (reference sequence). The CDR3 coding sequence is TGTGCCAGCAGCCTCGGACAGATCTACGAGCAGTACTTC. This sequence encodes CASSLGQIYEQYF.

The gene calls are TRBV28 and TRBJ2-3, with 9 bases identical to TRBD1. From germline, CDR1 is MDHEN and CDR2 SYDVKM. Trimming removed 7 bases from V and 2 bases from J; junction bases left unmatched: 7. The CDR3 has 15 amino acids. The DNA of the CDR3 is TGTGCCAGCATTACCACAGGGGGCCCCACAGATACGCAGTATTTT. This encodes CASITTGGPTDTQYF.

In its sample, this clone was seen a few times. The same CDR3 arises from other DNA sequences in this sample as well. This rearrangement joins TRBV6-6 to TRBJ1-1; D gene uncertain. The CDR3 contains 14 residues. The germline gives CDR1 MNHNY, CDR2 SVGAGI (reference sequence). The V gene lost 2 bases and the J gene lost 1 base, with 8 bases spanning the gap. The CDR3 spells CASSYPETNTEAFF. CDR3 in DNA: TGTGCCAGCAGTTACCCAGAAACGAACACTGAAGCTTTCTTT.

The chain uses TRBV27 and TRBJ2-7, with D unresolved. This CDR3 has 14 amino acids. V lost 4 bases to trimming and J lost 0 bases, with 10 bases between them. Germline loops: CDR1 MNHEY, CDR2 SMNVEV (reference sequence). CDR3: CASSSRLGSYEQYF. In DNA form, the CDR3 reads TGTGCCAGCAGTTCGCGGTTGGGCTCCTACGAGCAGTACTTC.

V usage is TRBV3-1 (or the pseudogene TRBV3-2) and J usage is TRBJ1-3, with a tentative D call TRBD1 (5 bases). This CDR3 has 14 amino acids. Germline V lookup: CDR1 LGHDT, CDR2 YNNKEL (reference sequence). V gave up 2 bases and J gave up 2 bases, with 7 bases separating them. The CDR3 spells CASSQQGAGNTIYF. The CDR3 nucleotides read TGTGCCAGCAGCCAACAGGGTGCTGGAAACACCATATATTTT.

The chain recombines TRBV6-4 with TRBJ2-2; maybe TRBD1 (5 bases). Germline CDR1 and CDR2: MRHNA and SNTAGT. V gave up 6 bases and J gave up 1 base, with 9 bases separating them. CDR3 length: 14 amino acids. CDR3 DNA: TGTGCCAGCAGCCATGGACAGAACACCGGGGAGCTGTTTTTT. It specifies CASSHGQNTGELFF.

The chain carries TRBV12-3 or TRBV12-4 and TRBJ2-7; no reliable D call. The CDR3 totals 13 residues. Trimming took 5 bases from V and 5 from J, leaving 13 bases between them. CDR3 sequence reads: CASSLEVEDEQYF. CDR3 DNA sequence: TGTGCCAGCAGTCTCGAGGTGGAAGACGAGCAGTACTTC.

CDR3 DNA: TGTGCCAGCAGTGAAATCGCCTACGAGCAGTACTTC. This gives the protein CASSEIAYEQYF. The chain is built from TRBV6-1 and TRBJ2-7; D call uncertain. The V end lost 2 bases, the J end lost 2 bases, and 4 bases lay between the germline ends. The CDR3 is made up of 12 amino acids. Germline-derived CDR1 and CDR2 are MNHNS and SASEGT.

This clone was seen a few times. The CDR3 DNA follows: TGTGCCTGGAGTGTACGGAGCAGGGGTCACTATGGCTACACCTTC. As protein: CAWSVRSRGHYGYTF. This chain connects TRBV30 to TRBJ1-2; a weak D match, TRBD1 (6 bases). The CDR3 runs to 15 residues. Germline V CDR1 and CDR2: GTSNPN, SVGIG (reference sequence). The V gene lost 0 bases and the J gene lost 3 bases, with 14 bases spanning the gap.

The chain couples TRBV6-5 to TRBJ2-2, with 7 bases lining up with TRBD2. CDR3 length: 14 residues. The V and J ends lost 8 bases and 2 bases, in that order; junction bases with no gene match: 5. Germline CDR1 is MNHEY and CDR2 is SVGAGI. CDR3 bases: TGTGCCAGCTCGGGCGGGAGCAACACCGGGGAGCTGTTTTTT. This sequence encodes CASSGGSNTGELFF.

CDR3 sequence (DNA): TGCGCCAGCAGCCAAGGGGACATCACCGGGGAGCTGTTTTTT. Amino acid sequence: CASSQGDITGELFF. J is TRBJ2-2 and V is TRBV4-3, with D possibly matching TRBD1 (6 bases). V was shortened by 1 base and J by 4 bases, with 7 bases between the two germline ends. The germline CDR1 and CDR2 sequences are LGHNA and YSLEER. The CDR3 runs to 14 residues.

The chain couples TRBV7-2 to TRBJ2-3; TRBD1 aligns across 8 bases. Germline trimming cut 2 bases from V and 4 bases from J; bases unmatched to any gene: 11. In germline, CDR1 is SGHTA, CDR2 FQGNSA. This CDR3 has 17 amino acids. In DNA, the CDR3 is TGTGCCAGCAGCTTAAGGGCCCCAGGGGGCTCCCCAGATACGCAGTATTTT. The encoded protein is CASSLRAPGGSPDTQYF. The variable domain in full, with the rest retrieved from reference TRBV7-2 and TRBJ2-3, is GAGVSQSPSNKVTEKGKDVELRCDPISGHTALYWYRQSLGQGLEFLIYFQGNSAPDKSGLPSDRFSAERTGGSVSTLTIQRTQQEDSAVYLCASSLRAPGGSPDTQYFGPGTRLTVL.

This clone was counted once. The chain joins TRBV7-3 to TRBJ2-7; D perhaps matches TRBD2 (6 bases). Germline V CDR1 and CDR2: SGHTA, FQGTGA. This CDR3 spans 15 amino acids. V was cut by 1 base and J by 2 bases, with 12 bases left in between. CDR3 sequence: CASSLNGGPPYEQYF. The CDR3 coding sequence is TGTGCCAGCAGCTTAAACGGGGGACCGCCCTACGAGCAGTACTTC.

V gene TRBV6-2 or TRBV6-3 combines with J gene TRBJ1-3; D is uncertain. The germline CDR1 and CDR2 sequences are MNHEY and SVGEGT. The CDR3 is 15 residues long. With 5 bases removed from V and 0 bases from J, the gap between germline ends came to 11 bases. CDR3 nucleotides: TGTGCCAGCAGTATAACATCAAGCTCTGGAAACACCATATATTTT. Protein product: CASSITSSSGNTIYF.

This clone has only one observation. This sequence joins TRBV5-1 and TRBJ2-5; weak D call: TRBD2 (6 bases). CDR1 is SGHRS, CDR2 YFSETQ, per germline. The CDR3 covers 14 residues. V was trimmed by 0 bases and J by 5 bases, leaving 11 bases between them. The CDR3 sequence: CASSLGLERETQYF. The CDR3 nucleotides read TGCGCCAGCAGCTTGGGACTAGAACGGGAGACCCAGTACTTC.